This passage covers 8 T cell receptor beta chains from one sample sequenced in a study of T-cell reconstitution after alpha-beta-depleted transplantation in children. Unique molecular identifiers were built into the TCRbeta library. TCRdb re-called the PCR reads with MiXCR, one entry per CDR3 protein. The sample yields around 300,000 distinct CDR3 sequences, 11% seen once. Material: peripheral blood, obtained 180 days after TCRalphabeta/CD19-depleted stem cell transplant. Receptor source: a male patient aged 2-15 years who had a stem cell transplant for chronic granulomatous disease, so the T cells may come from the graft donor.

The chain has TRBV25-1 and TRBJ1-2; TRBD1 matches at 9 bases. Germline-derived CDR1 and CDR2 are MGHDK and SYGVNS. This CDR3 has 14 amino acids. J gave up 7 bases and V 5 bases, and 8 bases lay outside the gene matches. The chain's CDR3 is CASSPRDRVFGYTF. CDR3 DNA sequence: TGTGCCAGCAGTCCCCGGGACAGGGTATTTGGCTACACCTTC.

At least ten counts were recorded for this clonotype. This chain uses TRBV3-1 with TRBJ2-7; 9 bases map to TRBD2. CDR1 LGHDT and CDR2 YNNKEL come from the germline V gene (reference sequence). V was pared by 4 bases and J by 3 bases, with 7 bases of the junction left unmatched. The CDR3 is 15 amino acids. DNA for the CDR3: TGTGCCAGCAGCCTGCTAGCGGGGATAAACTACGAGCAGTACTTC. Its translation is CASSLLAGINYEQYF.

The chain has TRBV4-2 and TRBJ2-7, with TRBD2 matching 7 bases. Trimming at V came to 4 bases and at J to 2 bases, leaving 2 bases not matched to a gene. The CDR3 has 13 amino acids. Looked up from germline, CDR1 is LGHNA and CDR2 is YNFKEQ. In DNA, the CDR3 is TGTGCCAGCAGCCGGGGACTAACCTACGAGCAGTACTTC. It yields the protein CASSRGLTYEQYF.

This clonotype was counted ten times or more. The chain carries TRBV11-2 and TRBJ2-3; the match to TRBD2 covers 8 bases. Unmatched junction bases numbered 13, after V lost 5 bases and J lost 0 bases. The germline CDR1 and CDR2 sequences are SGHAT and FQNNGV. The CDR3 is 18 residues long. In nucleotides, the CDR3 is TGTGCCAGCAGCCCCTCAAGGGCGGGAGGTTGGAGCACAGATACGCAGTATTTT. This gives the protein CASSPSRAGGWSTDTQYF.

This clonotype was detected many times. This chain links TRBV20-1 with TRBJ1-2; unclear D gene. Germline V CDR1 and CDR2: DFQATT, SNEGSKA (reference sequence). This CDR3 comprises 14 residues. V lost 0 bases to trimming and J lost 5 bases, with 13 bases between them. This CDR3 reads CSARDQGLWYGYTF. Written as DNA, the CDR3 is TGCAGTGCTAGAGATCAAGGGTTATGGTATGGCTACACCTTC.

Many counts were recorded for this clonotype. The chain carries TRBV28 and TRBJ2-3; TRBD2 matches at 10 bases. The CDR3 spans 18 residues. The germline V gene encodes CDR1 MDHEN and CDR2 SYDVKM. J lost 2 bases, V lost 4 bases, and 12 bases had no gene match. In DNA, the CDR3 is TGTGCCAGCAGTTACCCCCTTAGGACTAGCGGCCACACAGATACGCAGTATTTT. Translated: CASSYPLRTSGHTDTQYF.

Ten or more counts support this clonotype. The chain uses TRBV5-1 and TRBJ2-1; 8 nucleotides align to TRBD2. The CDR3 consists of 15 residues. Germline CDR1 reads SGHRS; CDR2 reads YFSETQ. V was pared by 3 bases and J by 7 bases, with 9 bases of the junction left unmatched. The DNA for the CDR3 is TGCGCCAGCAGCTCTGACGGACTAGCAAGTAATGAGCAGTTCTTC. Translation gives CASSSDGLASNEQFF. The complete variable domain, with remaining parts taken from reference TRBV5-1 and TRBJ2-1, reads KAGVTQTPRYLIKTRGQQVTLSCSPISGHRSVSWYQQTPGQGLQFLFEYFSETQRNKGNFPGRFSGRQFSNSRSEMNVSTLELGDSALYLCASSSDGLASNEQFFGPGTRLTVL.

The CDR3 loop is CASIIAGLVGEQFF. As DNA, the CDR3 is TGTGCCAGCATCATAGCGGGACTGGTCGGTGAGCAGTTCTTC. The chain uses TRBV7-2 and TRBJ2-1, with 8 bases lining up with TRBD2. Germline V CDR1 and CDR2: SGHTA, FQGNSA. CDR3 size: 14 residues. J lost 9 bases, V lost 7 bases, and 11 bases had no gene match.